The entry that follows covers one TCR beta chain sequence. Its antigen is unknown. This sample was taken from a study of T cells after posttransplantation cyclophosphamide. The study's findings and limits: Skin or GI-infiltrating T cells shared few TRB sequences with blood. Donor-recipient repertoire similarity was low at 1-2 months, rising over year one. TRB clonality was highly associated with recipient CMV seropositivity and reactivation.

Cells defined as naive were viable CD3+CD4+ or CD3+CD8+ and CCR7+CD45RA+CD45RO-CD95-CD27+CD28+. On the day of bone marrow donation, the related graft donor provided peripheral blood. TCRdb's copy holds only in-frame clones and misses some; the assay was immunoSEQ multiplex PCR. The sample records tens of thousands of clones, over 95% being singletons. J lost 3 bases, V lost 4 bases, and 12 bases had no gene match. This CDR3 has 16 amino acids. CDR1 and CDR2 from the germline V gene are SGHTS and YDEGEE. What was sequenced was naive CD4+ T cells sorted from PBMCs. This clonotype was obtained from a man aged 35 to 55 in good health, CMV-negative, and a related stem cell transplant donor. The chain uses TRBV5-8 and TRBJ2-7, with TRBD1 matching 8 bases. The CDR3 region has the DNA TGTGCCAGCAGCCTAGACAGGGGTTTGAAACACTACGAGCAGTACTTC. Amino acids: CASSLDRGLKHYEQYF.